One sample yielded the 5 T cell receptor beta chains listed below, sequenced in a study of somatic mutations in cytotoxic T cells in rheumatoid arthritis (TCRdb year 2017). Libraries were constructed by the immunoSEQ multiplex PCR assay. TCRdb took over this immuneACCESS table, retaining in-frame rearrangements with V and J assigned. Such tables are incomplete; in checked studies, under half of the missing clones stem from an unresolved V gene, and the remainder is unexplained. Present in this sample are some 2,000 clones, approximately 80% of which were seen just once. The top ten hold roughly 10% of the sample. The sequencing input was CD8+ T cells sorted from blood. These receptors came from a woman in her sixties or seventies with rheumatoid arthritis.

This sequence joins TRBV28 and TRBJ2-3; 8 nucleotides agree with TRBD1. The ends lost 8 bases at V and 2 bases at J; junction bases unmatched: 9. The CDR3 contains 15 residues. Per germline, CDR1 MDHEN and CDR2 SYDVKM. The CDR3 is CASGQDRVYTDTQYF. The CDR3 DNA reads TGTGCCAGCGGACAGGACAGGGTTTACACAGATACGCAGTATTTT.

The chain employs TRBV7-2 and TRBJ2-1; tentative D call: TRBD1 (5 bases). The V and J ends lost 1 base and 0 bases respectively, with 7 bases between them. The CDR3 sequence is 15 residues long. Per the germline V gene, CDR1 is SGHTA and CDR2 is FQGNSA. The CDR3 protein is CASSLVTGSYNEQFF. The CDR3 coding sequence is TGTGCCAGCAGCTTAGTTACAGGCTCCTACAATGAGCAGTTCTTC. Full variable domain (missing parts from reference TRBV7-2 and TRBJ2-1): GAGVSQSPSNKVTEKGKDVELRCDPISGHTALYWYRQSLGQGLEFLIYFQGNSAPDKSGLPSDRFSAERTGGSVSTLTIQRTQQEDSAVYLCASSLVTGSYNEQFFGPGTRLTVL.

This sequence joins TRBV4-1 and TRBJ2-1; 9 bases are shared with TRBD1. Per germline, CDR1 MGHRA and CDR2 YSYEKL. The CDR3 contains 14 residues. V was clipped by 8 bases and J by 4 bases; unmatched bases: 6. Here the CDR3 DNA reads TGCGCCAGCCGAAGACAGGGGGGTTACAATGAGCAGTTCTTC. It specifies CASRRQGGYNEQFF.

The rearrangement uses TRBV19 and TRBJ2-7; D call uncertain. This CDR3 has 13 residues. CDR1 and CDR2 from the germline V gene are LNHDA and SQIVND (reference sequence). V was shortened by 6 bases and J by 3 bases, with 12 bases between the two germline ends. This chain's CDR3 is CASSPGVGYEQYF. CDR3 coding DNA: TGTGCCAGTAGCCCAGGCGTGGGCTACGAGCAGTACTTC.

This chain links TRBV7-2 with TRBJ1-1, with 7 bases identical to TRBD1. With V trimmed by 6 bases and J by 0 bases, 4 bases remained unmatched. Per the germline V gene, CDR1 is SGHTA and CDR2 is FQGNSA. The CDR3 consists of 14 residues. The CDR3: CASRSGGLNTEAFF. CDR3 nucleotide sequence: TGTGCCAGCAGATCAGGGGGACTGAACACTGAAGCTTTCTTT.